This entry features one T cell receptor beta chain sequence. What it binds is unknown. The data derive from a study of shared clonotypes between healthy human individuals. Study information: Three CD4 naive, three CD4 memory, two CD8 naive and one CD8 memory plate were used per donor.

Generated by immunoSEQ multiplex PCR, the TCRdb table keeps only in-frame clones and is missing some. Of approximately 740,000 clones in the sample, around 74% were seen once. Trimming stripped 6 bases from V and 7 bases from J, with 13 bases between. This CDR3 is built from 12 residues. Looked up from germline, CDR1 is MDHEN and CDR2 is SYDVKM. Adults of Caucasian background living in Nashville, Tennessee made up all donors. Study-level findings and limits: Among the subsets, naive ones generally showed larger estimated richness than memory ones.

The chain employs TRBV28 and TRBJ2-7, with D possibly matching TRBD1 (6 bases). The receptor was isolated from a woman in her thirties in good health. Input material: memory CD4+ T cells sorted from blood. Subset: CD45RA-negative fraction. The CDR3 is CASSLTQGEQYF. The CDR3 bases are TGTGCCAGCAGCCTAACACAGGGAGAGCAGTACTTC.